The 13 T cell receptor beta chains below come from one sample, sequenced in a study of beta chain features in type 1 diabetes. cDNA synthesis used the whole RNA isolate, giving expressed TCRB sequences. Assay: immunoSEQ multiplex PCR; the TCRdb copy retains only in-frame clones and omits some. The sample has hundreds of thousands of clones, 15% to 18% seen once; the top ten hold about 0.093%. Sequences were obtained from naive CD4+ T cells from blood. The origin of the receptors is a man aged 18 to 35 in good health.

This clone occurred a few times. The chain combines TRBV9 with TRBJ2-5, with 12 bases aligning to TRBD2. The CDR3 has 15 residues. The germline V gene encodes CDR1 SGDLS and CDR2 YYNGEE. The V segment lost 0 bases and the J segment 6 bases; nucleotides outside the gene matches: 3. The CDR3 DNA is TGTGCCAGCAGCGTAGTGACTAGCGGGAGAAAGACCCAGTACTTC. Its translation: CASSVVTSGRKTQYF.

This clone turned up a few times. This chain joins TRBV29-1 and TRBJ2-3; D is unresolved. The germline V and J ends were trimmed by 3 bases and 3 bases, with 10 bases remaining between them. CDR1 SQVTM and CDR2 ANQGSEA come from the germline V gene. The CDR3 has 13 residues. CDR3 sequence reads: CSVEDRVTDTQYF. In nucleotides, the CDR3 is TGCAGCGTTGAGGATAGGGTAACAGATACGCAGTATTTT.

This chain links TRBV5-1 with TRBJ2-7; 7 bases agree with TRBD1. The CDR3 extends over 15 amino acids. The junction had 3 bases not matched to a gene; V was cut back by 0 bases and J by 0 bases. Per the germline V gene, CDR1 is SGHRS and CDR2 is YFSETQ. The CDR3 loop is CASSLAGTASYEQYF. CDR3 DNA sequence: TGCGCCAGCAGCTTGGCCGGGACAGCCTCCTACGAGCAGTACTTC.

This sequence joins TRBV5-8 and TRBJ1-3; D possibly corresponds to TRBD1 (6 bases). The V gene lost 5 bases and the J gene lost 4 bases, with 13 bases spanning the gap. The germline V gene has CDR1 SGHTS and CDR2 YDEGEE. This CDR3 has 14 residues. CDR3 bases: TGTGCCAGCAGGCGTACAGGGTCGGGAAACACCATATATTTT. Protein: CASRRTGSGNTIYF.

The CDR3 DNA follows: TGCGCCAGCAGCTTGGGAGGGGATTCTCGAGAGACCCAGTACTTC. The encoded protein is CASSLGGDSRETQYF. V and J are TRBV5-1 and TRBJ2-5; the D call may be TRBD1 or TRBD2 (5 bases each). Trimming took 0 bases from V and 4 from J, leaving 13 bases between them. Germline V lookup: CDR1 SGHRS, CDR2 YFSETQ. There are 15 residues in the CDR3.

This clone was observed a few times. The genes are TRBV29-1 and TRBJ2-1; no clear D gene. Germline V gene sequence: CDR1 SQVTM, CDR2 ANQGSEA. V was shortened by 3 bases and J by 7 bases, with 19 bases between the two germline ends. The CDR3 has 15 residues. In nucleotides, the CDR3 is TGCAGCGTTGACCCCAGTTTTGAGGTTCTTAATGAGCAGTTCTTC. Protein product: CSVDPSFEVLNEQFF.

V usage is TRBV4-3 and J usage is TRBJ2-3; 13 bases align to TRBD2. V lost 4 bases, J lost 1 base, and 2 bases stayed unmatched. The germline CDR1 and CDR2 sequences are LGHNA and YSLEER. The length of the CDR3 is 16 residues. CDR3 sequence: CASSLGTSGGTDTQYF. In nucleotides, the CDR3 is TGCGCCAGCAGCCTAGGGACTAGCGGGGGCACAGATACGCAGTATTTT.

The rearrangement joins TRBV6-4 to TRBJ2-1; D gene unclear. V lost 0 bases, J lost 0 bases, and 6 bases lay in between. CDR1 and CDR2 (germline): MRHNA, SNTAGT. This CDR3 spans 15 amino acids. The DNA of the CDR3 is TGTGCCAGCAGTGACTCTTCCGCCTCCTACAATGAGCAGTTCTTC. Protein sequence: CASSDSSASYNEQFF.

The V and J genes are TRBV5-6 and TRBJ1-4, with TRBD1 identical over 7 bases. The junction had 12 bases not matched to a gene; V was cut back by 4 bases and J by 3 bases. The CDR3 is 17 residues long. Germline values: CDR1 SGHDT, CDR2 YYEEEE. CDR3 in amino acids: CASSLTVGGGPNEKLFF. Written as DNA, the CDR3 is TGTGCCAGCAGCCTTACCGTCGGAGGGGGCCCTAATGAAAAACTGTTTTTT.

This clone was recorded a few times. V and J are TRBV5-8 and TRBJ2-3; 9 nucleotides line up with TRBD2. V shed 3 bases and J 4 bases; nucleotides not matched to a gene: 6. The CDR3 covers 15 residues. Germline lookup yields CDR1 SGHTS and CDR2 YDEGEE. CDR3 sequence (DNA): TGTGCCAGCAGCTCGCGGGGGGGTTGGCCAGATACGCAGTATTTT. It encodes CASSSRGGWPDTQYF.

This clone was detected a few times. This rearrangement joins TRBV28 to TRBJ2-7, with D possibly TRBD1 on 5 matching bases. V was trimmed by 3 bases and J by 2 bases, leaving 11 bases between them. Germline lookup yields CDR1 MDHEN and CDR2 SYDVKM. CDR3 length: 14 amino acids. The chain's CDR3 is CASSFPQGTYEQYF. The CDR3 nucleotides are TGTGCCAGCAGTTTTCCGCAGGGAACCTACGAGCAGTACTTC. Variable domain in full (rest from reference TRBV28 and TRBJ2-7): DVKVTQSSRYLVKRTGEKVFLECVQDMDHENMFWYRQDPGLGLRLIYFSYDVKMKEKGDIPEGYSVSREKKERFSLILESASTNQTSMYLCASSFPQGTYEQYFGPGTRLTVT.

The V gene is TRBV9, the J gene TRBJ1-1; TRBD1 matches at 9 bases. CDR3 size: 15 residues. In germline, CDR1 is SGDLS, CDR2 YYNGEE. V lost 0 bases to trimming and J lost 10 bases; unmatched junction nucleotides: 10. In DNA form, the CDR3 reads TGTGCCAGCAGCGTAGCTCCGGACAGGGGCCTTGGAGCTTTCTTT. Translated, it gives CASSVAPDRGLGAFF.

This clone was found a few times. DNA for the CDR3: TGTGCCAGCTCTCAAGGAGCAGACAGGGCTATGAACACTGAAGCTTTCTTT. Its translation: CASSQGADRAMNTEAFF. V and J are TRBV18 and TRBJ1-1; 7 bases are shared with TRBD1. This CDR3 region has 17 residues. Looked up from germline, CDR1 is KGHSH and CDR2 is LQKENI. J gave up 0 bases and V 6 bases, and 13 bases lay outside the gene matches.